This TCR beta chain is drawn from a study of identical twins. V lost 5 bases and J lost 0, with 12 bases in between. Germline V lookup: CDR1 SQVTM, CDR2 ANQGSEA. This CDR3 spans 14 amino acids. A universal primer site arose from template switching, and cDNA bore unique molecular identifiers. TCRdb called the 5' RACE reads again in MiXCR, with one record for every CDR3 protein. Of 500,000 to 650,000 distinct CDR3 sequences listed, around 20% are singletons. The sample was also reused in another study, on yellow fever vaccine responses in identical twins.

This clonotype was obtained from a woman aged 18-29 years in good health. The chain couples TRBV29-1 to TRBJ2-3, with D possibly matching TRBD1 (6 bases). Sample: CD4+ T cells sorted from blood. The CDR3 nucleotides read TGCAGCGTTCGACAGGTGGTTAGCACAGATACGCAGTATTTT. This translates into CSVRQVVSTDTQYF.